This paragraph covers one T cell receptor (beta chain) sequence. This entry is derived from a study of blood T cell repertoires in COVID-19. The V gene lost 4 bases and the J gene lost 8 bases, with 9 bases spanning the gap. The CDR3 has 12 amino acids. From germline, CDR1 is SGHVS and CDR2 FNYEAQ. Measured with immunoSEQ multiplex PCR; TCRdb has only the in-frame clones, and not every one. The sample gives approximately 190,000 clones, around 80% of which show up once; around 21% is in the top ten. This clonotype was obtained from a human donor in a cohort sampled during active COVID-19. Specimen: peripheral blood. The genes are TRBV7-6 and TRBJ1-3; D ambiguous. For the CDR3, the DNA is TGTGCCAGCAGCTCCCTTCGGGACACCATATATTTT. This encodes CASSSLRDTIYF.